This T cell receptor (beta chain) was documented in a study of T cell repertoires in cytomegalovirus infection. Germline V gene sequence: CDR1 SGHTA, CDR2 FQGNSA. CDR3 size: 16 residues. V lost 3 bases, J lost 5 bases, and 7 bases stayed unmatched. TCRdb re-derived calls from the reads in MiXCR, one entry per CDR3 protein. Among some 920,000 distinct CDR3 sequences listed, more than 25% were seen once. Study-wide results and caveats: Across the ex vivo response, the dominant clonotypes were HLA-C-restricted CMV-specific TCR beta clonotypes.

In its sample, this clonotype was seen many times. Its matching antigen is unknown. The sample in question was cultured CD8+ T cells from PBMCs, obtained from culture after CMV antigen stimulation. The source is a human donor in good health (CMV status not recorded). Some clones in this sample may be carry-over from other donors' samples. The gene calls are TRBV7-2 and TRBJ2-5; 12 nucleotides align to TRBD1. Here the CDR3 reads CASSFRDRGLVETQYF. CDR3 DNA: TGTGCCAGCAGCTTCCGGGACAGGGGGCTTGTTGAGACCCAGTACTTC. Complete variable domain (other parts from reference TRBV7-2 and TRBJ2-5): GAGVSQSPSNKVTEKGKDVELRCDPISGHTALYWYRQSLGQGLEFLIYFQGNSAPDKSGLPSDRFSAERTGGSVSTLTIQRTQQEDSAVYLCASSFRDRGLVETQYFGPGTRLLVL.